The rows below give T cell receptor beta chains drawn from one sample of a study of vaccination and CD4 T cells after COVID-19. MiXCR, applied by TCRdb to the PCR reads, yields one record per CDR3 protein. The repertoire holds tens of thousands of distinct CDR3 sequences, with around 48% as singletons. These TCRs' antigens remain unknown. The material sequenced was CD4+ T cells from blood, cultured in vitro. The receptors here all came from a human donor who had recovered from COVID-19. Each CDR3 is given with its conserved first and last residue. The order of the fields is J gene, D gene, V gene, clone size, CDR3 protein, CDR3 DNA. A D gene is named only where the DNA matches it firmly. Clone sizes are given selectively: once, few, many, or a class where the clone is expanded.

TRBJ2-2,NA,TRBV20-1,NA,CSARDRGTPNTGELFF,TGCAGTGCTAGAGATAGGGGGACTCCGAACACCGGGGAGCTGTTTTTT
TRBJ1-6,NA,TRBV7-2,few,CASSGSGGLTYNSPLHF,TGTGCCAGCAGCGGAAGTGGGGGATTGACCTATAATTCACCCCTCCACTTT
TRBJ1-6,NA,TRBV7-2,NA,CASSLGRGVGVSSPLHF,TGTGCCAGCAGCTTAGGACGGGGCGTGGGGGTTAGTTCACCCCTCCACTTT
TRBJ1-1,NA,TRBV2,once,CASSFARESEAFF,TGTGCCAGCAGTTTTGCTCGGGAAAGTGAAGCTTTCTTT
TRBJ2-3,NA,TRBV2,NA,CASVREWTDTQYF,TGTGCCAGCGTCCGGGAGTGGACAGATACGCAGTATTTT
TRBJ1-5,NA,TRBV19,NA,CASSVGTNQPQHF,TGTGCCAGTAGTGTGGGTACCAATCAGCCCCAGCATTTT
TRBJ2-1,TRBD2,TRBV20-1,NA,CSAPGLASYNEQFF,TGCAGTGCTCCGGGACTAGCGTCTTACAATGAGCAGTTCTTC
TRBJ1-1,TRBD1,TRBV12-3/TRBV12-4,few,CASTLQGAEAFF,TGTGCCAGCACTTTACAGGGGGCTGAAGCTTTCTTT
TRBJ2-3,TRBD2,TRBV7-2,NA,CASSLSGEAGTDTQYF,TGTGCCAGCAGCTTAAGCGGGGAGGCGGGCACAGATACGCAGTATTTT
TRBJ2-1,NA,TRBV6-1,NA,CAGGAFDEQFF,TGTGCGGGCGGGGCCTTCGATGAGCAGTTCTTC
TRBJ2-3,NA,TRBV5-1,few,CASSALSASTDTQYF,TGCGCCAGCAGCGCTCTCAGCGCTAGCACAGATACGCAGTATTTT
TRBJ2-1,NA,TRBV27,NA,CASSSVPGHPANEQFF,TGTGCCAGCAGTTCAGTCCCGGGACATCCAGCTAATGAGCAGTTCTTC
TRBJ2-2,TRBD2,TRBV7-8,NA,CASSPRTSGSPTGELFF,TGTGCCAGCAGCCCCCGGACTAGCGGGAGTCCCACCGGGGAGCTGTTTTTT
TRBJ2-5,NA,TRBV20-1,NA,CSARGVGDETHPQYF,TGCAGTGCAAGGGGAGTGGGTGATGAGACCCATCCCCAGTACTTC
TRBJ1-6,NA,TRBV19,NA,CASAENNSPLHF,TGTGCTTCGGCGGAGAATAATTCACCCCTCCACTTT
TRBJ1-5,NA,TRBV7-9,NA,CASSLAWAGDSNQPQHF,TGTGCCAGCAGCTTAGCGTGGGCAGGTGACAGCAATCAGCCCCAGCATTTT
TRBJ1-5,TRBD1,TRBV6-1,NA,CASRLTGEYQPQHF,TGTGCCAGCAGGCTTACAGGGGAGTATCAGCCCCAGCATTTT
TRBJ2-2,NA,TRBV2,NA,CASSLSGELFF,TGTGCCAGCAGTCTAAGCGGGGAGCTGTTTTTT
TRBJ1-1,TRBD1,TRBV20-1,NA,CSALGQGGEAFF,TGCAGTGCCCTGGGACAGGGAGGTGAAGCTTTCTTT
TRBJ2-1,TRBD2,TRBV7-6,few,CASSPGLAQNEQFF,TGTGCCAGCAGCCCCGGACTAGCGCAAAATGAGCAGTTCTTC
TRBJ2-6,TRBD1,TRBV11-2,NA,CASSFDRAGANVLTF,TGTGCCAGCAGCTTCGACAGGGCCGGGGCCAACGTCCTGACTTTC
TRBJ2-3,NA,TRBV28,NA,CASGDGGQRSTDTQYF,TGTGCCAGCGGAGACGGGGGACAGAGAAGCACAGATACGCAGTATTTT
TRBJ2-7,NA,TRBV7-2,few,CASSLIGAKYEQYF,TGTGCCAGCAGCTTAATCGGGGCGAAATACGAGCAGTACTTC
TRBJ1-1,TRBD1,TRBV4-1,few,CASSRPGQGVSNTEAFF,TGCGCCAGCAGCCGGCCGGGACAGGGGGTCTCGAACACTGAAGCTTTCTTT
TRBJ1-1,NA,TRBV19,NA,CASMGNRYMNTEAFF,TGTGCCAGTATGGGGAACCGATACATGAACACTGAAGCTTTCTTT
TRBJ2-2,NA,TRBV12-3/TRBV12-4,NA,CASSSTTGELFF,TGTGCCAGCAGTTCAACAACCGGGGAGCTGTTTTTT
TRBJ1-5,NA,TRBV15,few,CATSRDDVVGANNQPQHF,TGTGCCACCAGCAGAGATGACGTGGTAGGGGCGAACAATCAGCCCCAGCATTTT
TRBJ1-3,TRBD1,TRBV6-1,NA,CASSPWTGQDSGNTIYF,TGTGCCAGCAGCCCCTGGACAGGGCAGGACTCTGGAAACACCATATATTTT
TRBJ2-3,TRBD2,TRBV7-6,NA,CASSPGEGGPFLTDTQYF,TGTGCCAGCAGCCCGGGGGAGGGAGGGCCTTTTTTGACAGATACGCAGTATTTT
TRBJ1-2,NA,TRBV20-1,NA,CSATRLGNYGYTF,TGCAGTGCTACCCGGTTGGGTAACTATGGCTACACCTTC
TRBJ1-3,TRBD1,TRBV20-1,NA,CSARRDRGAGNTIYF,TGCAGTGCTAGACGGGACAGGGGGGCTGGAAACACCATATATTTT
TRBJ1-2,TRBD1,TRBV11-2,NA,CASSPPTGAVLYTF,TGTGCCAGCAGCCCACCGACAGGGGCCGTCCTCTACACCTTC
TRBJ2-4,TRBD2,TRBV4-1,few,CASSQGSLSGRAQNIQYF,TGCGCCAGCAGCCAGGGCAGTCTTAGCGGGAGGGCCCAAAACATTCAGTACTTC
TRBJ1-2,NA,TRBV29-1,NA,CSVEPGRGYGYTF,TGCAGCGTTGAGCCCGGGAGGGGTTATGGCTACACCTTC
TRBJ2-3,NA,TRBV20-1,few,CSALPGADTQYF,TGCAGTGCCCTACCCGGCGCAGATACGCAGTATTTT
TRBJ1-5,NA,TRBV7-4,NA,CASSPTGGSNQPQHF,TGTGCCAGCAGCCCCACCGGGGGTAGCAATCAGCCCCAGCATTTT
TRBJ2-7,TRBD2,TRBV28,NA,CASSFGGLRLFEGEGNEQYF,TGTGCCAGCAGTTTCGGAGGCTTGAGGCTTTTTGAAGGGGAGGGGAACGAGCAGTACTTC
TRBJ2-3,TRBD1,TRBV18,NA,CASSPGQGIDTQYF,TGTGCCAGCTCACCGGGACAGGGCATTGATACGCAGTATTTT